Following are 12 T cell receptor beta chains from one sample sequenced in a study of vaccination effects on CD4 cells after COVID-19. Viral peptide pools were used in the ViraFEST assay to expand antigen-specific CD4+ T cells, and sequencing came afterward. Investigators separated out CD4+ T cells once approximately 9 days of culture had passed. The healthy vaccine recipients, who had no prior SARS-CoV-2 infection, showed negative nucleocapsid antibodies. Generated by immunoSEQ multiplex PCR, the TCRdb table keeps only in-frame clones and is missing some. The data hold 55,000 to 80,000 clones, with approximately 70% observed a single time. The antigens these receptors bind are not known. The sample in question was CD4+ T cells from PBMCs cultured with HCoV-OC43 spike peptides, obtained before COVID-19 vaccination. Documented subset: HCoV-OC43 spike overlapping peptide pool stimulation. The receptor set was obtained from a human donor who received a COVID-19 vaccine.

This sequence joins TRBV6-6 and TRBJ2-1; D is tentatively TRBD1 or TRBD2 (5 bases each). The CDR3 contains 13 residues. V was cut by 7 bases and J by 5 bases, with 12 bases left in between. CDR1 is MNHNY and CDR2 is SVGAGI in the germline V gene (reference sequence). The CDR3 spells CASTLRGHNEQFF. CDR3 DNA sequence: TGTGCCAGCACACTACGGGGCCACAATGAGCAGTTCTTC.

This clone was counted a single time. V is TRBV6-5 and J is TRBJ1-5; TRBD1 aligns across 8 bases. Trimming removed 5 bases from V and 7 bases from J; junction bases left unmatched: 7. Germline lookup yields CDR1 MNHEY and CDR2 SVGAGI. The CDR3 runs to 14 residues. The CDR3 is CASSQRDRGQPQHF. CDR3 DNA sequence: TGTGCCAGCAGTCAACGAGACAGGGGCCAGCCCCAGCATTTT.

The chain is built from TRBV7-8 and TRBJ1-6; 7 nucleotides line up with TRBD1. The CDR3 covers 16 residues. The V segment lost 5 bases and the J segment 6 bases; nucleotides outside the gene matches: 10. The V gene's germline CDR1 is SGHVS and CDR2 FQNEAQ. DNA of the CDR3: TGTGCCAGCAGCCCCAGACAGGGAGTCTCTAATTCACCCCTCCACTTT. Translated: CASSPRQGVSNSPLHF. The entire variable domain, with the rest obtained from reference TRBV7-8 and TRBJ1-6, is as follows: GAGVSQSPRYKVAKRGQDVALRCDPISGHVSLFWYQQALGQGPEFLTYFQNEAQLDKSGLPSDRFFAERPEGSVSTLKIQRTQQEDSAVYLCASSPRQGVSNSPLHFGNGTRLTVT.

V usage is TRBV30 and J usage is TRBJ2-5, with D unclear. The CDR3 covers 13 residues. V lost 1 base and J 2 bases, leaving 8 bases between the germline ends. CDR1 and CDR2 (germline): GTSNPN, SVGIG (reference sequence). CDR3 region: CAWSGRLQETQYF. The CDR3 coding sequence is TGTGCCTGGAGTGGACGTTTACAAGAGACCCAGTACTTC.

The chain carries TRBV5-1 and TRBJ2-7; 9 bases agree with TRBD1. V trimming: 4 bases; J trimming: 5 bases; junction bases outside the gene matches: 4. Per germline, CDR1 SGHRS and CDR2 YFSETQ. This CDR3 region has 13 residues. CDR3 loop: CASSAGTGHEQYV. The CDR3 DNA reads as TGCGCCAGCAGCGCGGGGACAGGGCACGAGCAGTACGTC.

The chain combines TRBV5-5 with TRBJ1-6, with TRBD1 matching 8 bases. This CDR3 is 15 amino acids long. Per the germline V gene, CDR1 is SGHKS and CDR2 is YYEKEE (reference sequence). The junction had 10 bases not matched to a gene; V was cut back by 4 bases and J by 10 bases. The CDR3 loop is CASSPLDRVGSPLHF. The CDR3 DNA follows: TGTGCCAGCAGCCCCTTGGACAGGGTGGGCTCACCCCTCCACTTT.

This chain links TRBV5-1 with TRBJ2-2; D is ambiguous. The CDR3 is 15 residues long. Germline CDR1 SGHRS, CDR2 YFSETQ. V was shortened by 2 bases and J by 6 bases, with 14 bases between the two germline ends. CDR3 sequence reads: CASSLVSFGPGELFF. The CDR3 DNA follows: TGCGCCAGCAGCTTAGTGAGCTTTGGTCCCGGGGAGCTGTTTTTT.

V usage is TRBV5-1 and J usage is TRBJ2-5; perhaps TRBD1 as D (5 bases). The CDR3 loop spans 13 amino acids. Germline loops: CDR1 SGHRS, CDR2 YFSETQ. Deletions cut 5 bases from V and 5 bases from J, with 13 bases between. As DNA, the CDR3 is TGCGCCAGCAGATCGGTAGGGGCTGAGACCCAGTACTTC. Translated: CASRSVGAETQYF.

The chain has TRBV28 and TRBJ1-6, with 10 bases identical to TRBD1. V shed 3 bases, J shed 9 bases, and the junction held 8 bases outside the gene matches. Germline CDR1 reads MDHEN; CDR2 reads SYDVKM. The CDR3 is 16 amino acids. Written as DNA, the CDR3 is TGTGCCAGCAGTTTTTGGACAGGGGGTTTGGGTTCACCCCTCCACTTT. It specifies CASSFWTGGLGSPLHF.

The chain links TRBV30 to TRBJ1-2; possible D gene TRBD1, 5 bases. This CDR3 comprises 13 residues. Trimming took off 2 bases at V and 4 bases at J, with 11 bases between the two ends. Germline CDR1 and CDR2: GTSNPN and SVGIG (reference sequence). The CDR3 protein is CAWSSSGLYGYTF. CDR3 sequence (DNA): TGTGCCTGGAGTTCTTCAGGGCTCTATGGCTACACCTTC.

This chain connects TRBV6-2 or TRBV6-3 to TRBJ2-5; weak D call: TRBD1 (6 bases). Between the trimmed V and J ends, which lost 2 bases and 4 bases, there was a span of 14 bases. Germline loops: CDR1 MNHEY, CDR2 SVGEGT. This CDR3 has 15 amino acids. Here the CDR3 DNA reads TGTGCCAGCAGTTACGGGGGCCTCGCAACAGAGACCCAGTACTTC. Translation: CASSYGGLATETQYF.

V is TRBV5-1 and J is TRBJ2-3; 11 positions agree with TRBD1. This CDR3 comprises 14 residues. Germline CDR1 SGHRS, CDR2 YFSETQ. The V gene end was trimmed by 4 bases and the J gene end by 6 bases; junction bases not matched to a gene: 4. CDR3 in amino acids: CASSEGQGGDTQYF. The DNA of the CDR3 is TGCGCCAGCAGCGAGGGACAGGGGGGGGATACGCAGTATTTT.